The entry below gives a single T cell receptor (beta chain) sequence along with its context. Its antigen is not known. The CDR3 runs to 18 residues. CDR1 is SGHAT and CDR2 is FQNNGV in the germline V gene. V was clipped by 0 bases and J by 2 bases, with 16 bases between them. This entry is derived from a study of T cell repertoires in cytomegalovirus infection. Study as a whole: Use of recently identified HLA-C-restricted and well-studied HLA-B-restricted CMV epitopes was part of the study. Indications of both CMV infection and matching HLA type were provided by public TCR beta signatures. Findings and caveats of the study: Clonotypes of TCR beta that were HLA-C-restricted and CMV-specific dominated the ex vivo response.

From the reads, TCRdb called clonotypes with MiXCR, one entry per CDR3 protein. Here the sample spans tens of thousands of distinct CDR3 sequences, about 18% being singletons. Sequenced material: CD8+ T cells from cultured PBMCs, taken from culture after CMV antigen stimulation. The TCR was taken from a human donor in good health (CMV status not recorded). Some clones in this sample may be carry-over from other donors' samples. V usage is TRBV11-2 and J usage is TRBJ2-2; D is unclear. The CDR3 DNA reads as TGTGCCAGCAGCTTAGATACGCTTTACCTTACCAACACCGGGGAGCTGTTTTTT. Its translation: CASSLDTLYLTNTGELFF. Full variable domain (remainder filled in from reference TRBV11-2 and TRBJ2-2): EAGVAQSPRYKIIEKRQSVAFWCNPISGHATLYWYQQILGQGPKLLIQFQNNGVVDDSQLPKDRFSAERLKGVDSTLKIQPAKLEDSAVYLCASSLDTLYLTNTGELFFGEGSRLTVL.